The T cell receptor (beta chain) described here comes from a study of T cells expressing NK-cell markers. To note about this clonotype: Its antigen remains unknown.

TCRdb derives one entry per CDR3 protein from the 5' RACE reads, leaving out DNA. The data include about 260,000 distinct CDR3 sequences; the top ten clones carry roughly 0.4%. The study, taken as a whole, reports: What remained unclear was the HCMV specificity of expanded NKG2C+ T cell clones. CD8+ T cells in a handful of donors included dominant NKG2C+ clonotypes at roughly 1.0-7.5%.

The CDR3 contains 14 residues. In germline, CDR1 is SGHTA, CDR2 FQGNSA. V is TRBV7-2 and J is TRBJ1-2. The sample was blood T cells: a sorted CD56 or NKG2C T cell subset, CD4+ or CD8+ T cells, or bulk PBMC T cells (not recorded which). The clonotype comes from a man younger than 35 in good health. The CDR3 here is CASSLGQDLYGYTF.